The 12 T cell receptor beta chains below were found in one sample sequenced in a study of identical twins. TCRdb ran MiXCR on the 5' RACE reads and lists one entry per CDR3 protein. The data contain approximately 190,000 distinct CDR3 sequences, about 15% of them singletons. The data were also submitted as part of a second study, on T cells expressing NK-cell markers.

The specimen sequenced was CD8+ T cells sorted from blood. The receptors here all came from a young woman in good health.

The chain employs TRBV7-9 and TRBJ2-2, with 8 bases that match TRBD2. There are 14 residues in the CDR3. Germline V gene data show CDR1 as SEHNR and CDR2 as FQNEAQ (reference sequence). The J segment lost 4 bases and the V segment lost 5 bases, leaving 3 bases of the junction unmatched. The CDR3 sequence: CASSQRGLTGELFF. CDR3 nucleotides: TGTGCCAGCAGCCAGCGGGGGCTCACCGGGGAGCTGTTTTTT.

This clonotype was counted only a few times. CDR3 sequence (DNA): TGTGCCAGCAGCCTTACTAGCGGGGGGCCCTTAGAGACCCAGTACTTC. This sequence encodes CASSLTSGGPLETQYF. The rearrangement joins TRBV5-4 to TRBJ2-5; 12 bases fit TRBD2. The CDR3 runs to 16 residues. Germline CDR1 reads SGHNT; CDR2 reads YYREEE (reference sequence). V was clipped by 4 bases and J by 4 bases; unmatched bases: 8.

The genes are TRBV7-9 and TRBJ2-7; TRBD1 agrees at 8 bases. This CDR3 comprises 15 residues. The ends lost 5 bases at V and 3 bases at J; junction bases unmatched: 9. Looked up from germline, CDR1 is SEHNR and CDR2 is FQNEAQ (reference sequence). CDR3 bases: TGTGCCAGCAGCCAAACAGGGGGAGAACGCTACGAGCAGTACTTC. This codes for CASSQTGGERYEQYF.

This clonotype has more than one count but fewer than ten. The CDR3 sequence is CASSRDSGDRNEQFF. The DNA for the CDR3 is TGTGCCAGCAGCCGGGACAGTGGAGACAGAAATGAGCAGTTCTTC. This chain uses TRBV9 with TRBJ2-1; 7 bases line up with TRBD1. Germline values: CDR1 SGDLS, CDR2 YYNGEE. CDR3 size: 15 residues. J lost 7 bases, V lost 4 bases, and 11 bases had no gene match.

The chain uses TRBV13 and TRBJ2-3; D is possibly TRBD2 (5 bases). The germline V and J ends were trimmed by 6 bases and 2 bases, with 12 bases remaining between them. Germline values: CDR1 PRHDT, CDR2 FYEKMQ (reference sequence). CDR3 length: 14 amino acids. The CDR3 region has the DNA TGTGCCAGCAGATCAGCGGACTCCACAGATACGCAGTATTTT. As protein: CASRSADSTDTQYF.

This clonotype was counted only a few times. This chain connects TRBV7-9 to TRBJ2-7; 9 positions agree with TRBD2. V shed 2 bases and J 3 bases; nucleotides not matched to a gene: 8. The V gene's germline CDR1 is SEHNR and CDR2 FQNEAQ (reference sequence). The CDR3 is 16 amino acids. CDR3 region: CASSLPGTSRLYEQYF. CDR3 DNA: TGTGCCAGCAGCTTACCCGGGACTAGCAGACTCTACGAGCAGTACTTC.

This clonotype was seen at least ten times. The rearrangement joins TRBV10-3 to TRBJ2-5; 7 bases match TRBD2. Germline-derived CDR1 and CDR2 are ENHRY and SYGVKD. This CDR3 region has 14 residues. The V segment lost 5 bases and the J segment 5 bases; nucleotides outside the gene matches: 8. CDR3 protein: CAISPWTSVETQYF. The CDR3 DNA follows: TGTGCCATCAGTCCCTGGACTAGTGTGGAGACCCAGTACTTC.

V is TRBV6-1 and J is TRBJ2-3; D possibly corresponds to TRBD2 (5 bases). Trimming took off 8 bases at V and 5 bases at J, with 17 bases between the two ends. Germline CDR1 is MNHNS and CDR2 is SASEGT. The CDR3 covers 14 residues. In DNA form, the CDR3 reads TGTGCCAGCTCCACCGGGATGTCTGGAGATACGCAGTATTTT. Its translation is CASSTGMSGDTQYF.

This sequence joins TRBV5-5 and TRBJ2-7; D unresolved. This CDR3 is built from 14 residues. The V gene lost 3 bases and the J gene lost 3 bases, with 13 bases spanning the gap. Looked up from germline, CDR1 is SGHKS and CDR2 is YYEKEE (reference sequence). The CDR3 region is CASSSPQSSYEQYF. The CDR3 region has the DNA TGTGCCAGCAGCTCTCCACAAAGTAGCTACGAGCAGTACTTC.

This clonotype was detected a few times. The chain uses TRBV7-9 and TRBJ1-6, with 9 positions matching TRBD1. This CDR3 spans 15 amino acids. Germline-derived CDR1 and CDR2 are SEHNR and FQNEAQ (reference sequence). Germline trimming cut 0 bases from V and 7 bases from J; bases unmatched to any gene: 1. Here the CDR3 DNA reads TGTGCCAGCAGCTTAGCAGGACAGGGGAATTCACCCCTCCACTTT. It encodes CASSLAGQGNSPLHF.

V is TRBV6-2 or TRBV6-3 and J is TRBJ2-1; D is undetermined. The germline CDR1 and CDR2 sequences are MNHEY and SVGEGT. V was pared by 7 bases and J by 5 bases, with 3 bases between. The CDR3 is 10 residues long. The CDR3 protein is CASKDNEQFF. The CDR3 region has the DNA TGTGCCAGCAAAGACAATGAGCAGTTCTTC.

This clonotype occurred a few times. J is TRBJ2-1 and V is TRBV3-1, with D uncertain. V gave up 1 base and J gave up 1 base, with 8 bases separating them. The CDR3 totals 15 residues. Germline CDR1 reads LGHDT; CDR2 reads YNNKEL (reference sequence). Written as DNA, the CDR3 is TGTGCCAGCAGCCAAGGTGGTGGGTCCTACAATGAGCAGTTCTTC. This sequence encodes CASSQGGGSYNEQFF.